This T cell receptor (beta chain) was sequenced during a study of T cell responses to AZD1222 COVID-19 vaccine. It was second doses at about 4 or about 12 weeks that were pooled. This CDR3 comprises 14 residues. V lost 2 bases, J lost 5 bases, and 12 bases lay in between. In germline, CDR1 is MDHEN, CDR2 SYDVKM. Overall study findings and caveats: Following two doses of AZD1222, Spike-specific TCR breadth and depth rose. Distributed over spike, vaccine-associated CD4 TCRs predominated at 160-218 and 743-854. Reports indicate that nearly half of spike-specific TCRs are directed at unmutated variant regions.

Generated by immunoSEQ multiplex PCR, the TCRdb table keeps only in-frame clones and is missing some. This sample carries 250,000 to 300,000 clones, around 93% of them seen once, and the ten largest clones take around 0.5%. About this clone itself: Its matching antigen is unknown.

The gene calls are TRBV28 and TRBJ1-2; D is possibly TRBD1 (6 bases). The TCR sequence derives from an adult who received the AZD1222 COVID-19 vaccine. The sequencing used peripheral blood, collected 28 days after the second AZD1222 dose. The CDR3 DNA reads as TGTGCCAGCAGTTTAGCGGGACATCGATATGGCTACACCTTC. Its protein is CASSLAGHRYGYTF.